These 5 T cell receptor beta chains originate from one sample sequenced in a study of shared clonotypes between healthy human individuals. Only in-frame clones appear in the TCRdb table, and some are missing; sequencing was by immunoSEQ multiplex PCR. In the table there are about 2.3 million clones, just over 90% of which are singletons. The sequenced material came from naive CD4+ T cells from PBMCs. The sample's subset: CD45RA+ positively selected. The receptors were sampled from a man between 18 and 29 years old in good health. Some clones in this sample may be carry-over from other donors' samples.

This clone has only a few counts. The chain recombines TRBV30 with TRBJ1-5; the D is unclear. The germline V gene encodes CDR1 GTSNPN and CDR2 SVGIG (reference sequence). The CDR3 is 13 residues long. V was shortened by 2 bases and J by 7 bases, with 12 bases between the two germline ends. CDR3 sequence reads: CAWSRGSEQPQHF. The CDR3 bases are TGTGCCTGGAGTCGTGGGTCGGAACAGCCCCAGCATTTT.

A note on this clone: The sample contains more than one DNA sequence encoding this CDR3. The chain has TRBV12-5 and TRBJ2-3; D is tentatively TRBD1 or TRBD2 (5 bases each). CDR1 and CDR2 from the germline V gene are LGHNT and FRNRAP. Trimming shortened V by 0 bases and J by 4 bases, and 5 bases separated the two germline ends. This CDR3 has 13 amino acids. For the CDR3, the DNA is TGTGCTAGTGGTTTGGTGGGGGCAGATACGCAGTATTTT. Translated, it gives CASGLVGADTQYF. The full variable domain, its missing parts supplied by reference TRBV12-5 and TRBJ2-3, is DARVTQTPRHKVTEMGQEVTMRCQPILGHNTVFWYRQTMMQGLELLAYFRNRAPLDDSGMPKDRFSAEMPDATLATLKIQPSEPRDSAVYFCASGLVGADTQYFGPGTRLTVL.

In the case of this clone: In the same sample, other DNA sequences code for this CDR3. The V gene is TRBV6-6, the J gene TRBJ1-5; 9 bases fit TRBD1. This CDR3 is 14 amino acids long. CDR1 and CDR2 (germline): MNHNY, SVGAGI (reference sequence). V lost 6 bases, J lost 4 bases, and 4 bases stayed unmatched. The CDR3 nucleotides are TGTGCCAGCAGCCTAGGACAGGGGAATCAGCCCCAGCATTTT. The encoded protein is CASSLGQGNQPQHF.

This chain uses TRBV11-3 with TRBJ1-1; TRBD1 is a possible D gene (6 bases). CDR1 and CDR2 from the germline V gene are SGHNT and YENEEA. The CDR3 contains 15 residues. V was pared by 4 bases and J by 0 bases, with 12 bases between. DNA of the CDR3: TGTGCCAGCAGCTATGGCAGGGGAATGAACACTGAAGCTTTCTTT. Encoded protein: CASSYGRGMNTEAFF.

The rearrangement links TRBV9 to TRBJ1-5; D not resolved. V lost 1 base and J lost 4, with 12 bases in between. Germline V gives CDR1 SGDLS, CDR2 YYNGEE. The CDR3 has 15 amino acids. CDR3 sequence reads: CASSVTGTPNQPQHF. DNA of the CDR3: TGTGCCAGCAGCGTAACGGGCACGCCAAATCAGCCCCAGCATTTT.